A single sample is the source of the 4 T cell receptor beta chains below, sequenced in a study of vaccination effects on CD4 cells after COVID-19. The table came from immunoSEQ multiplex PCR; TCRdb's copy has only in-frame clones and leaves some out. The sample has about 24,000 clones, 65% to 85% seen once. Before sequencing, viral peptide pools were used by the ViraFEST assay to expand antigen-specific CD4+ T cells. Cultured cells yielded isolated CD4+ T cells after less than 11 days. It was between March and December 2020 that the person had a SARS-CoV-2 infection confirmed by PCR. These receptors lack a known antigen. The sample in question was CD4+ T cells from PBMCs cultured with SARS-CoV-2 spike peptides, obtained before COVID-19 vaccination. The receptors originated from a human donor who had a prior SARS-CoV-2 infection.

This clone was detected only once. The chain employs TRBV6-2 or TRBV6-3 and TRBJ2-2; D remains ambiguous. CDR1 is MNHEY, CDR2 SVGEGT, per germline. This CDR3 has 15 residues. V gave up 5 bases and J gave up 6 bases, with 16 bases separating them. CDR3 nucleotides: TGTGCCAGCAGTGCCAGTCGGATTAAACCCGGGGAGCTGTTTTTT. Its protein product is CASSASRIKPGELFF.

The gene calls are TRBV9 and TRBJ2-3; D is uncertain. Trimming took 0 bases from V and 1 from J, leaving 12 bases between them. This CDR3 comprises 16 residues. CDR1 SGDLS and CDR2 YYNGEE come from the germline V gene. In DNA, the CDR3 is TGTGCCAGCAGCGTAGCGGTGAGTCGGGGCACAGATACGCAGTATTTT. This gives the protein CASSVAVSRGTDTQYF.

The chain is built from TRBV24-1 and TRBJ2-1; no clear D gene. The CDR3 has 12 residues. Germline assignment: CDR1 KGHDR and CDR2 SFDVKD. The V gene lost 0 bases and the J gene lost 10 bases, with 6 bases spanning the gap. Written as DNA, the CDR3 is TGTGCCACCAGTGATTTGTTGGGAGAGCAGTTCTTC. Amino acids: CATSDLLGEQFF.

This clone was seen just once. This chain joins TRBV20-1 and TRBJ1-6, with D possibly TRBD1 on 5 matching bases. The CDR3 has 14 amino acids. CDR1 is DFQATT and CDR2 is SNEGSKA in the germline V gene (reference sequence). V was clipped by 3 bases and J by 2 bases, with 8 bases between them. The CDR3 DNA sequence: TGCAGTGCTAGTCAGGGACCCTATAATTCACCCCTCCACTTT. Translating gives CSASQGPYNSPLHF.